These T cell receptor beta chains were read from a single sample in a study of vaccination and CD4 T cells after COVID-19. Their antigens remain unidentified. TCRdb reprocessed the PCR reads with MiXCR, giving one entry per CDR3 protein. This table has around 20,000 distinct CDR3 sequences, under 55% appearing once. Material: CD4+ T cells from blood, cultured in vitro. Receptors originate from a human donor who had recovered from COVID-19. Both conserved end residues are part of each CDR3. A D gene is named only where the DNA matches it firmly. Rows may omit the clone size; those that give it use once, few, many or a size class.

TRBV28	TRBJ1-5	.	.	CASSLTGVGNQPQHF	TGTGCCAGCAGTTTAACGGGGGTTGGCAATCAGCCCCAGCATTTT
TRBV20-1	TRBJ2-5	TRBD2	.	CSAELAGHETQYF	TGCAGTGCGGAACTAGCGGGGCATGAGACCCAGTACTTC
TRBV5-1	TRBJ2-3	TRBD1	.	CASSLAVLGGSGTDTQYF	TGCGCCAGCAGCTTGGCTGTTCTAGGGGGCTCGGGCACAGATACGCAGTATTTT
TRBV19	TRBJ1-5	.	.	CASSTSRGGTGNQPQHF	TGTGCCAGTAGTACGAGCCGTGGGGGGACGGGCAATCAGCCCCAGCATTTT
TRBV19	TRBJ1-2	.	.	CASSISPDYGYTF	TGTGCCAGTAGTATAAGCCCTGACTATGGCTACACCTTC
TRBV2	TRBJ1-6	.	.	CASSEANRFLNSPLHF	TGTGCCAGCAGTGAAGCGAACAGATTCCTCAATTCACCCCTCCACTTT
TRBV20-1	TRBJ2-7	.	.	CSAREAEYEQYF	TGCAGTGCTAGAGAAGCGGAATACGAGCAGTACTTC
TRBV7-9	TRBJ2-7	.	.	CASSLVGRTYEQYF	TGTGCCAGCAGCTTAGTTGGCAGAACCTACGAGCAGTACTTC
TRBV20-1	TRBJ2-5	TRBD2	few	CSARPGLAGQETQYF	TGCAGTGCTCGACCGGGACTAGCGGGCCAAGAGACCCAGTACTTC
TRBV5-4	TRBJ1-1	.	.	CASRTGGSTGSMNTEAFF	TGTGCCAGCAGAACCGGCGGCTCAACAGGGAGCATGAACACTGAAGCTTTCTTT
TRBV10-3	TRBJ2-3	TRBD2	few	CAIKRGDTDTQYF	TGTGCCATCAAACGGGGGGACACAGATACGCAGTATTTT
TRBV20-1	TRBJ1-2	.	.	CSARVRFSGYGYTF	TGCAGTGCTAGAGTGAGGTTCTCTGGATATGGCTACACCTTC
TRBV19	TRBJ1-1	TRBD1	.	CASNDRGMNTEAFF	TGTGCCAGTAATGACAGGGGGATGAACACTGAAGCTTTCTTT
TRBV12-3/TRBV12-4	TRBJ2-1	TRBD1	.	CASRGRTGGPNEQFF	TGTGCCAGCAGGGGACGGACAGGGGGCCCCAATGAGCAGTTCTTC
TRBV7-8	TRBJ2-7	.	.	CASSRKGGGNEQYF	TGTGCCAGCAGCCGGAAGGGGGGGGGCAACGAGCAGTACTTC
TRBV15	TRBJ2-3	TRBD1	few	CATSRDSGTGDSTDTQYF	TGTGCCACCAGCAGAGATTCCGGGACAGGGGACAGCACAGATACGCAGTATTTT
TRBV10-3	TRBJ2-3	TRBD2	.	CAISKGLAGGGPDTQYF	TGTGCCATCAGTAAGGGACTAGCGGGGGGAGGACCAGATACGCAGTATTTT
TRBV6-1	TRBJ2-1	TRBD2	few	CASSPGGELAVYNEQFF	TGTGCCAGCAGCCCAGGCGGCGAACTAGCGGTCTACAATGAGCAGTTCTTC
TRBV15	TRBJ2-3	TRBD2	.	CATSSPLAGGQDTQYF	TGTGCCACCAGCAGTCCCCTAGCGGGGGGCCAAGATACGCAGTATTTT
TRBV10-3	TRBJ2-6	.	few	CAISQGTGANVLTF	TGTGCCATCAGCCAGGGGACTGGGGCCAACGTCCTGACTTTC
TRBV5-1	TRBJ1-1	.	.	CASSLVGEATEAFF	TGCGCCAGCAGCTTGGTAGGGGAGGCCACTGAAGCTTTCTTT
TRBV6-1	TRBJ2-7	TRBD2	few	CASTFWGLAGGYEQYF	TGTGCCAGCACGTTTTGGGGACTAGCGGGGGGGTACGAGCAGTACTTC
TRBV4-1	TRBJ1-6	TRBD1	.	CASSQVGTEINSPLHF	TGCGCCAGCAGCCAAGTTGGGACAGAAATTAATTCACCCCTCCACTTT
TRBV7-2	TRBJ2-1	TRBD1	few	CASSLALGTDSEQFF	TGTGCCAGCAGCTTAGCCCTTGGGACAGATAGTGAGCAGTTCTTC
TRBV20-1	TRBJ1-1	.	.	CSARDRGRAVNTEAFF	TGCAGTGCTAGAGATAGGGGCAGGGCGGTGAACACTGAAGCTTTCTTT
TRBV4-2	TRBJ2-5	TRBD1	few	CASSQLLSPGTGHQETQYF	TGTGCCAGCAGCCAACTGCTCTCTCCCGGGACAGGGCACCAAGAGACCCAGTACTTC
TRBV4-1	TRBJ1-1	TRBD1	.	CASSRGSGTADTEAFF	TGCGCCAGCAGCCGAGGTTCCGGGACAGCAGACACTGAAGCTTTCTTT
TRBV20-1	TRBJ2-5	.	.	CSAEYGAVMETQYF	TGCAGTGCCGAATATGGTGCAGTTATGGAGACCCAGTACTTC
TRBV20-1	TRBJ2-5	TRBD2	.	CSAPTSGTQYF	TGCAGTGCTCCGACTAGCGGGACCCAGTACTTC
TRBV20-1	TRBJ2-4	.	few	CSAGGGGKNIQYF	TGCAGTGCCGGAGGGGGAGGCAAAAACATTCAGTACTTC
TRBV6-2/TRBV6-3	TRBJ1-1	.	.	CASSYTTGRAPNTEAFF	TGTGCCAGCAGTTACACTACGGGACGCGCGCCGAACACTGAAGCTTTCTTT
TRBV25-1	TRBJ1-2	.	.	CASRDAYYGYTF	TGTGCCAGCAGGGACGCCTACTATGGCTACACCTTC
TRBV6-1	TRBJ2-7	.	.	CASTPTRGTYEQYF	TGTGCCAGCACTCCAACCAGGGGAACCTACGAGCAGTACTTC
TRBV5-5	TRBJ1-2	.	.	CASSLERGDYGYTF	TGTGCCAGCAGCTTGGAACGGGGTGACTATGGCTACACCTTC
TRBV25-1	TRBJ2-7	.	few	CASSELGGGYEQYF	TGTGCCAGCAGTGAATTGGGGGGCGGCTACGAGCAGTACTTC
TRBV11-2	TRBJ1-6	.	.	CASSLGTGWDSPLHF	TGTGCCAGCAGCTTAGGAACAGGGTGGGATTCACCCCTCCACTTT
TRBV6-1	TRBJ1-2	.	.	CASSQSRSGGYGYTF	TGTGCCAGCAGTCAATCCCGCTCGGGAGGGTATGGCTACACCTTC
TRBV27	TRBJ1-1	.	few	CASRYPSRVNTEAFF	TGTGCCAGCAGATACCCCTCCCGGGTGAACACTGAAGCTTTCTTT
TRBV6-2/TRBV6-3	TRBJ2-7	.	few	CASRPSPRSMSSYEQYF	TGTGCCAGCAGACCCTCACCCAGGTCCATGAGCTCCTACGAGCAGTACTTC
TRBV7-9	TRBJ1-1	TRBD1	.	CASSLRQGGEAFF	TGTGCCAGCAGCTTGAGACAGGGTGGTGAAGCTTTCTTT
TRBV5-4	TRBJ1-5	TRBD1	.	CASSVAGGHPRAQHF	TGTGCCAGCAGCGTCGCAGGGGGCCATCCTCGGGCCCAGCATTTT